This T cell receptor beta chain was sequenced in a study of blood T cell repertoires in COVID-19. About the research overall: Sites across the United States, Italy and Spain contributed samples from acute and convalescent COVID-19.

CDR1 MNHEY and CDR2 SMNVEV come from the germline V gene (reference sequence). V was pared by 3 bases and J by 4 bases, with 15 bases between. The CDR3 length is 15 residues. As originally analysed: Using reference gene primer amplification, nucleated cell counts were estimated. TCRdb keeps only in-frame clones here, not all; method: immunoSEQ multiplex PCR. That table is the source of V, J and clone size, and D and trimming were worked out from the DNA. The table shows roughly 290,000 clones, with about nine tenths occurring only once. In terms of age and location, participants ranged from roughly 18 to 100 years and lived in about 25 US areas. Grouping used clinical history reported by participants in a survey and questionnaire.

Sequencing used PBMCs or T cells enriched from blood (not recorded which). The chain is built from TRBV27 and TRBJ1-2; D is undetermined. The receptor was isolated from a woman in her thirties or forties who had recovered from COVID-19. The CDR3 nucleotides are TGTGCCAGCAGTTTCGCCTCGGCAGGCGTCTATGGCTACACCTTC. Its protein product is CASSFASAGVYGYTF.